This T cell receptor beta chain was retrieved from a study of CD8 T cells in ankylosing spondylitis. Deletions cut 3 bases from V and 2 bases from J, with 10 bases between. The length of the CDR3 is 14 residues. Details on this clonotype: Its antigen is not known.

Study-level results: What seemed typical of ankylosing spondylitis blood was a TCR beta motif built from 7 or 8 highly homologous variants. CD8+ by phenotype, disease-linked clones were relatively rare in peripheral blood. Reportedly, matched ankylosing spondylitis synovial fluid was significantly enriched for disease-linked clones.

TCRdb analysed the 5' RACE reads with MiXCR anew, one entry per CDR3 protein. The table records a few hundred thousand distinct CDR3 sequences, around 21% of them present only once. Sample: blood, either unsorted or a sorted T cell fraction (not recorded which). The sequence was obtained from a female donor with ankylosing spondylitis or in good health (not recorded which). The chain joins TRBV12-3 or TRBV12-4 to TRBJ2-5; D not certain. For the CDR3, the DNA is TGTGCCAGCAGTTTCATGGCGGAACAAGAGACCCAGTACTTC. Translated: CASSFMAEQETQYF.